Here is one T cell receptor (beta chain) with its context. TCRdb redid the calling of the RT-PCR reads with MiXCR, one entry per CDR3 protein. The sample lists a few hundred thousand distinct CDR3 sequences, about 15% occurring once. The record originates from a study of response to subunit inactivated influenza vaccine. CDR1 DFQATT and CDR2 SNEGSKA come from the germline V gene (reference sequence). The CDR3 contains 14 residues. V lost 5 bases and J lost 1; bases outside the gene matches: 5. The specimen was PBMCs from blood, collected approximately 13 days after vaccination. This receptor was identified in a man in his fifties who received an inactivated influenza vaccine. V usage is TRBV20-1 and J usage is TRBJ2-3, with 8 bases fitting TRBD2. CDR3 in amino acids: CSARVTSGTDTQYF. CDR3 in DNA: TGCAGTGCTCGCGTGACTAGCGGCACAGATACGCAGTATTTT.